A single sample gave rise to the 29 T cell receptor beta chains below, sequenced in a study of CD8 T cells in Susac syndrome. RNA, at about 0.5 to 1 ug, was reverse transcribed with random hexamers. One entry per CDR3 protein, called by TCRdb with MiXCR from the immunoSEQ multiplex PCR reads. The sample carries about 60,000 distinct CDR3 sequences, approximately 96% recorded once. The sequencing sample was made of CD8+ T cells from PBMCs. Source of these receptors: a human donor with multiple sclerosis.

The rearrangement links TRBV19 to TRBJ2-7; D not resolved. V was shortened by 3 bases and J by 2 bases, with 17 bases between the two germline ends. This CDR3 spans 16 amino acids. Germline-derived CDR1 and CDR2 are LNHDA and SQIVND (reference sequence). This CDR3 reads CASSIVTYPTPYEQYF. For the CDR3, the DNA is TGTGCCAGTAGTATTGTGACGTATCCCACTCCCTACGAGCAGTACTTC.

The chain couples TRBV20-1 to TRBJ1-2; TRBD1 aligns across 7 bases. Germline V gene lookup returns CDR1 DFQATT and CDR2 SNEGSKA (reference sequence). The CDR3 sequence is 16 residues long. V was pared by 0 bases and J by 5 bases, with 12 bases of the junction left unmatched. The chain's CDR3 is CSAREDTGTDAYGYTF. The DNA of the CDR3 is TGCAGTGCTAGAGAGGATACCGGGACAGACGCTTATGGCTACACCTTC.

CDR3 nucleotides: TGCAGCGTTGAAAATCAGGGGGTTGCCTACGAGCAGTACTTC. Translating gives CSVENQGVAYEQYF. The V call is TRBV29-1, the J call TRBJ2-7; the match to TRBD1 covers 7 bases. V lost 2 bases and J lost 2; bases outside the gene matches: 6. CDR3 length: 14 residues. Germline V gives CDR1 SQVTM, CDR2 ANQGSEA.

This rearrangement joins TRBV5-6 to TRBJ1-2; D is unclear. Trimming stripped 2 bases from V and 7 bases from J, with 9 bases between. The CDR3 runs 12 residues. CDR1 is SGHDT and CDR2 is YYEEEE in the germline V gene. The CDR3 DNA reads as TGTGCCAGCAGCTTTATGGGGTCTGGCTACACCTTC. Translation: CASSFMGSGYTF. The full variable domain, in which reference TRBV5-6 and TRBJ1-2 provide the parts outside the CDR3, is DAGVTQSPTHLIKTRGQQVTLRCSPKSGHDTVSWYQQALGQGPQFIFQYYEEEERQRGNFPDRFSGHQFPNYSSELNVNALLLGDSALYLCASSFMGSGYTFGSGTRLTVV.

The chain joins TRBV2 to TRBJ2-1; no clear D. Trimming removed 9 bases from V and 5 bases from J, with 11 bases in between. The CDR3 loop spans 12 amino acids. CDR1 is SNHLY and CDR2 is FYNNEI in the germline V gene. CDR3 in amino acids: CARSGADNEQFF. The CDR3 coding sequence is TGTGCCAGGTCAGGAGCAGACAATGAGCAGTTCTTC.

The V gene is TRBV29-1, the J gene TRBJ1-1, with 7 bases aligning to TRBD1. The V and J ends lost 3 bases and 6 bases, in that order; junction bases with no gene match: 13. The germline V gene encodes CDR1 SQVTM and CDR2 ANQGSEA. The length of the CDR3 is 15 residues. The CDR3 DNA is TGCAGCGTTGAGCGACAGGGAGGGCCGCGGGCTGAAGCTTTCTTT. This codes for CSVERQGGPRAEAFF.

The chain links TRBV19 to TRBJ1-2; TRBD1 is a possible D gene (5 bases). The length of the CDR3 is 14 residues. Trimming shortened V by 5 bases and J by 1 base, and 11 bases separated the two germline ends. Germline V gives CDR1 LNHDA, CDR2 SQIVND (reference sequence). The CDR3 nucleotides read TGTGCCAGTAGTGAAGACAGACTTAACTATGGCTACACCTTC. Its protein product is CASSEDRLNYGYTF.

This chain links TRBV6-2 or TRBV6-3 with TRBJ1-2; no firm D call. V lost 2 bases to trimming and J lost 5 bases, with 6 bases between them. Looked up from germline, CDR1 is MNHEY and CDR2 is SVGEGT. The CDR3 has 12 residues. DNA of the CDR3: TGTGCCAGCAGTTACGGGCCTTATGGCTACACCTTC. It translates to CASSYGPYGYTF.

The V call is TRBV2, the J call TRBJ2-2; 8 bases agree with TRBD1. The germline gives CDR1 SNHLY, CDR2 FYNNEI. The trim removed 6 bases at V and 2 bases at J, leaving 5 bases unmatched. This CDR3 spans 15 amino acids. The CDR3 DNA reads as TGTGCCAGCAGCGGGGACAGGACTAACACCGGGGAGCTGTTTTTT. Protein sequence: CASSGDRTNTGELFF.

The rearrangement uses TRBV4-3 and TRBJ1-4; 7 bases are a match to TRBD1. This CDR3 is 15 amino acids long. The J segment lost 4 bases and the V segment lost 4 bases, leaving 6 bases of the junction unmatched. Germline CDR1 reads LGHNA; CDR2 reads YSLEER. CDR3 nucleotides: TGCGCCAGCAGCCCCACGGGACAGAATAATGAAAAACTGTTTTTT. It encodes CASSPTGQNNEKLFF.

The chain joins TRBV13 to TRBJ2-3; the D gene is possibly TRBD1 (8 bases). The CDR3 spans 14 residues. V shed 4 bases and J shed 5 bases, with 13 bases lying between them. Germline CDR1 reads PRHDT; CDR2 reads FYEKMQ (reference sequence). CDR3 bases: TGTGCCAGCAGCTCGACAGGGGAGGGAGATACGCAGTATTTT. This gives the protein CASSSTGEGDTQYF.

The chain couples TRBV7-9 to TRBJ2-7; possible D gene TRBD1, 9 bases. Germline lookup yields CDR1 SEHNR and CDR2 FQNEAQ (reference sequence). The CDR3 runs to 17 residues. The ends were cut back, 4 bases at V and 2 bases at J, with 21 bases in the middle. The CDR3 bases are TGTGCCAGCAGCTCCCGGGAGGGACAGGGAGTCACCTACGAGCAGTACTTC. This gives the protein CASSSREGQGVTYEQYF.

This chain connects TRBV7-2 to TRBJ2-7; either TRBD1 or TRBD2 may supply D (5 bases each). Trimming pared 6 bases from V and 4 bases from J, leaving 16 bases between. CDR1 SGHTA and CDR2 FQGNSA come from the germline V gene. The CDR3 is made up of 14 amino acids. CDR3 region: CASRLDGGHYEQYF. Written as DNA, the CDR3 is TGTGCCAGCAGACTAGATGGGGGTCATTACGAGCAGTACTTC.

The chain uses TRBV6-1 and TRBJ1-6, with TRBD1 matching over 9 bases. The germline CDR1 and CDR2 sequences are MNHNS and SASEGT. V lost 3 bases and J lost 6; bases outside the gene matches: 9. The CDR3 length is 17 residues. The CDR3, as DNA: TGTGCCAGCAGTGACAAGGGGACAGGGATCCTTAATTCACCCCTCCACTTT. This encodes CASSDKGTGILNSPLHF.

The chain recombines TRBV16 with TRBJ1-2, with a possible D match to TRBD1 (5 bases). V lost 0 bases to trimming and J lost 12 bases, with 17 bases between them. CDR1 is KGHSY, CDR2 FQNENV, per germline. The CDR3 spans 14 residues. In DNA form, the CDR3 reads TGTGCCAGCAGCCAATCCTATAGCGGGGCGGAAAACACCTTC. It is translated as CASSQSYSGAENTF.

The CDR3 is CASSQLYRHYGYTF. In nucleotides, the CDR3 is TGCGCCAGCAGCCAGTTATACCGCCACTATGGCTACACCTTC. The chain carries TRBV23-1 and TRBJ1-2; no definite D call. TRBV23-1 is an ORF, and what it does is uncertain. The CDR3 sequence is 14 residues long. The V end lost 6 bases, the J end lost 3 bases, and 14 bases lay between the germline ends.

CDR3 nucleotides: TGTGCCAGCAGTTTATCTCTGCGACAGGGCACTGAAGCTTTCTTT. Its protein product is CASSLSLRQGTEAFF. The chain couples TRBV28 to TRBJ1-1; TRBD1 matches at 7 bases. Germline trimming cut 1 base from V and 4 bases from J; bases unmatched to any gene: 6. This CDR3 spans 15 amino acids. Germline V gene lookup returns CDR1 MDHEN and CDR2 SYDVKM.

This clonotype was counted only a few times. V is TRBV30 and J is TRBJ2-7; 7 bases are a match to TRBD1. In germline, CDR1 is GTSNPN, CDR2 SVGIG (reference sequence). Trimming took 2 bases from V and 7 from J; bases not matched to a gene: 8. This CDR3 region has 13 residues. CDR3 sequence: CAWSPGQQEEQYF. The CDR3 DNA reads TGTGCCTGGAGTCCGGGACAGCAAGAAGAGCAGTACTTC.

The chain has TRBV28 and TRBJ2-7, with 9 bases that match TRBD1. The V and J ends lost 5 bases and 5 bases, in that order; junction bases with no gene match: 16. The CDR3 is 17 amino acids. CDR1 is MDHEN and CDR2 is SYDVKM in the germline V gene. CDR3 in DNA: TGTGCCAGCAGTCCGTCCACCACCGGGACAGGGCAAGACGAGCAGTACTTC. Amino acid sequence: CASSPSTTGTGQDEQYF.

The genes are TRBV6-5 and TRBJ1-5; D unclear. Trimming stripped 5 bases from V and 7 bases from J, with 15 bases between. From germline, CDR1 is MNHEY and CDR2 SVGAGI. The CDR3 totals 14 residues. CDR3 sequence (DNA): TGTGCCAGCAGTCCTCGGGAATATCGGCAGCCCCAGCATTTT. Amino acids: CASSPREYRQPQHF.

This sequence joins TRBV29-1 and TRBJ2-1; D uncertain. CDR1 and CDR2 from the germline V gene are SQVTM and ANQGSEA. Trimming left V 6 bases short and J 3 bases short, with 12 bases between. This CDR3 spans 13 amino acids. The CDR3 loop is CSVPRTVYNEQFF. In nucleotides, the CDR3 is TGCAGCGTCCCGAGGACGGTCTACAATGAGCAGTTCTTC.

V gene TRBV14 combines with J gene TRBJ1-2; 7 nucleotides align to TRBD1. This CDR3 spans 14 amino acids. Per the germline V gene, CDR1 is SGHDN and CDR2 is FVKESK. J gave up 4 bases and V 5 bases, and 7 bases lay outside the gene matches. CDR3 coding DNA: TGTGCCAGCAGCGCAGACAGGGCTCCCTATGGCTACACCTTC. It encodes CASSADRAPYGYTF.

The CDR3 coding sequence is TGTGCCAGCAGCGGACAGGGAATAGGAAACACCATATATTTT. Its translation: CASSGQGIGNTIYF. The chain has TRBV7-9 and TRBJ1-3, with 8 positions matching TRBD1. The CDR3 covers 14 residues. After removal of 5 bases from V and 4 bases from J, the junction contained 4 bases not matched to a gene. From germline, CDR1 is SEHNR and CDR2 FQNEAQ (reference sequence).

The gene calls are TRBV3-1 and TRBJ2-5; no clear D. Germline V lookup: CDR1 LGHDT, CDR2 YNNKEL (reference sequence). CDR3 length: 13 residues. The germline V and J ends were trimmed by 0 bases and 3 bases, with 5 bases remaining between them. The CDR3 coding sequence is TGTGCCAGCAGCCAAGACGCGGAAGAGACCCAGTACTTC. Translating gives CASSQDAEETQYF.

The chain couples TRBV9 to TRBJ2-3, with 9 positions matching TRBD2. Per the germline V gene, CDR1 is SGDLS and CDR2 is YYNGEE. V trimming: 0 bases; J trimming: 6 bases; junction bases outside the gene matches: 5. This CDR3 is 15 amino acids long. Here the CDR3 reads CASSVELAGMDTQYF. Here the CDR3 DNA reads TGTGCCAGCAGCGTAGAACTAGCGGGCATGGATACGCAGTATTTT.

This sequence joins TRBV4-2 and TRBJ1-1; D is uncertain. The germline gives CDR1 LGHNA, CDR2 YNFKEQ. This CDR3 spans 11 amino acids. V dropped 4 bases and J dropped 3 bases, with 3 bases sitting between them. The CDR3 protein is CASSPDTEAFF. The CDR3 DNA reads TGTGCCAGCAGCCCCGACACTGAAGCTTTCTTT.

The rearrangement uses TRBV7-8 and TRBJ2-5; D remains ambiguous. Trimming stripped 5 bases from V and 8 bases from J, with 9 bases between. The CDR3 is made up of 11 amino acids. From germline, CDR1 is SGHVS and CDR2 FQNEAQ. CDR3 DNA sequence: TGTGCCAGCAGCCATTGGGGAACCCAGTACTTC. Translated: CASSHWGTQYF.

This chain links TRBV12-3 or TRBV12-4 with TRBJ1-2; 8 bases map to TRBD1. The CDR3 has 14 amino acids. With 6 bases clipped from V and 5 bases from J, the junction kept 8 bases outside the gene matches. In nucleotides, the CDR3 is TGTGCCAGCAGCGCCGGGACAGGTATATATGGCTACACCTTC. Translated, it gives CASSAGTGIYGYTF.

This clonotype was detected a few times. CDR3 in amino acids: CASSLAGSYEQYF. The CDR3 coding sequence is TGTGCCAGCAGTTTGGCAGGGTCCTACGAGCAGTACTTC. V usage is TRBV27 and J usage is TRBJ2-7, with TRBD1 as a possible D gene (5 bases). Germline V CDR1 and CDR2: MNHEY, SMNVEV (reference sequence). Trimming stripped 3 bases from V and 1 base from J, with 7 bases between. This CDR3 has 13 amino acids.